This TCR beta chain was captured by sequencing in a study of early T cells in non-severe SARS-CoV-2 infection. TCRdb re-derived calls from the 5' RACE reads in MiXCR, one entry per CDR3 protein. Of about 49,000 distinct CDR3 sequences listed, roughly 4% are singletons. This clonotype has only a few counts. The ends lost 6 bases at V and 10 bases at J; junction bases unmatched: 12. CDR1 and CDR2 (germline): MNHEY, SMNVEV (reference sequence). CDR3 length equals 16 residues. The receptor's source is an adult who was a healthcare worker with PCR-confirmed SARS-CoV-2 infection or an uninfected control (not recorded which). The specimen was whole blood. The V call is TRBV27, the J call TRBJ2-1; TRBD2 matches at 13 bases. CDR3 bases: TGTGCCAGCAGCGGACTAGCGGGAGATCGTTCGCCCGAGCAGTTCTTC. Protein product: CASSGLAGDRSPEQFF.